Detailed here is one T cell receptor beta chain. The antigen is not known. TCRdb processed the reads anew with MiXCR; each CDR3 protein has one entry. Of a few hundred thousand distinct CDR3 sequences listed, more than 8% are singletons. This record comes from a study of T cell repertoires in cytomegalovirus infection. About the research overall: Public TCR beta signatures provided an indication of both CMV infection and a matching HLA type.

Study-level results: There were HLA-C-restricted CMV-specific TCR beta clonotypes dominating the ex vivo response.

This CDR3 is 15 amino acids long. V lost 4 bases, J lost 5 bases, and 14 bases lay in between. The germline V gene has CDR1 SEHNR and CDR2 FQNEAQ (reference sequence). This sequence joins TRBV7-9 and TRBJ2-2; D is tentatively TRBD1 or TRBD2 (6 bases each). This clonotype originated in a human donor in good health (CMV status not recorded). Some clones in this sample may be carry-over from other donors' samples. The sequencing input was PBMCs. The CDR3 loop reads CASSSRGDRTGELFF. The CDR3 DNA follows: TGTGCCAGCAGCTCGAGGGGGGATAGGACCGGGGAGCTGTTTTTT.